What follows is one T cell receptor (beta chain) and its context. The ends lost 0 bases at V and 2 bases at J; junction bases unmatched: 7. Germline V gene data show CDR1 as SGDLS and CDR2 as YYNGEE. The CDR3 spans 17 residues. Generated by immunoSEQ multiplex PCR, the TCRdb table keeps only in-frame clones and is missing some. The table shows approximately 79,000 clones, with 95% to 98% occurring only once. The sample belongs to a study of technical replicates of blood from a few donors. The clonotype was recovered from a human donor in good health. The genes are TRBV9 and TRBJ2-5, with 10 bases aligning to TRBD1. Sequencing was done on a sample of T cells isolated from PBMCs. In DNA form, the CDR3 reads TGTGCCAGCAGCGTAGGGGGACAGGGGCTACTTCAAGAGACCCAGTACTTC. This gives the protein CASSVGGQGLLQETQYF.